This T cell receptor (beta chain) was profiled in a study of OX40 agonist ivuxolimab in advanced cancers. On cycle 4 day 1 and cycle 7 day 1, as well as at baseline, blood was sampled. The method was immunoSEQ multiplex PCR; TCRdb's version includes in-frame clones alone and lacks a portion of them. This table has about 62,000 clones, 92% appearing once. This clone was seen only once. Sequenced material: CD4+ or CD8+ T cells sorted from blood, taken in a trial of the OX40 agonist ivuxolimab. The clonotype originates from an adult with an advanced solid tumor such as melanoma, head and neck, liver or kidney cancer.

The CDR3 nucleotides are TGTGCCAGTAGTGGTGACAGGGGCCGAGCGGATACGCAGTATTTT. It codes for CASSGDRGRADTQYF. The V call is TRBV19, the J call TRBJ2-3; 8 bases map to TRBD1. The junction had 10 bases not matched to a gene; V was cut back by 5 bases and J by 6 bases. The germline V gene has CDR1 LNHDA and CDR2 SQIVND (reference sequence). The CDR3 is 15 amino acids.